These T cell receptor beta chains were read from a single sample in a study of CD8 T cell repertoires and HIV-1 epitope variants. Data came from immunoSEQ multiplex PCR; TCRdb stores just in-frame clones and leaves some out. The sample records about 5,000 clones, around 71% being singletons. For these receptors, no antigen is known. Sequenced: cultured CD8+ T cells derived from PBMCs. The receptors were sampled from a male donor with HIV. Both conserved end residues are part of each CDR3. Each record gives: CDR3 DNA, CDR3 protein, D gene, J gene, clone size, V gene. The D gene is left open where the match is weak. Clone sizes are given selectively: once, few, many, or a class where the clone is expanded.

TGTGCCAGCAGTTCCGAGGGGGTGGGGTGGAATGAAAAACTGTTTTTT	CASSSEGVGWNEKLFF	NA	TRBJ1-4	once	TRBV28
TGTGCCAGCAGCTTAAGTCCGACGGAGTACCTTTCTGGGGCCAACGTCCTGACTTTC	CASSLSPTEYLSGANVLTF	NA	TRBJ2-6	NA	TRBV13
TGTGCCAGCAGCCTCGGGGCGCAAGAGACCCAGTACTTC	CASSLGAQETQYF	NA	TRBJ2-5	few	TRBV5-6
TGTGCCACCAGCAGCAGTGCGGGCAATCAGCCCCAGCATTTT	CATSSSAGNQPQHF	NA	TRBJ1-5	NA	TRBV15
TGTGCCAGCAGCTTAGGGGAGAACACTGAAGCTTTCTTT	CASSLGENTEAFF	NA	TRBJ1-1	few	TRBV7-6
TGTGCCAGCAGTTTCACGACAGGGCGCACAGATACGCAGTATTTT	CASSFTTGRTDTQYF	TRBD1	TRBJ2-3	once	TRBV27
TGTGCCAGCAGTTTGGAGGGGAACCTGAACACTGAAGCTTTCTTT	CASSLEGNLNTEAFF	NA	TRBJ1-1	NA	TRBV6-5
TGTGCCAGCAGGGTGGACAGGGGGCTTGATGAGCAGTTCTTC	CASRVDRGLDEQFF	TRBD1	TRBJ2-1	NA	TRBV7-9
TGCAGCGCTACCGGGACAGGGGGCACTGAAGCTTTCTTT	CSATGTGGTEAFF	TRBD1	TRBJ1-1	few	TRBV29-1
TGCAGCGTTGATGAACTAGCGGGAGATGAGCAGTTCTTC	CSVDELAGDEQFF	TRBD2	TRBJ2-1	NA	TRBV29-1
TGTGCCAGCAGCCCTACTAGCGGGGTCGCCACAGATACGCAGTATTTT	CASSPTSGVATDTQYF	TRBD2	TRBJ2-3	NA	TRBV7-2
TGTGCCAGTAGTTTTGCCGGTACAGGGCGGCTCGAAGAAGCTTTCTTT	CASSFAGTGRLEEAFF	NA	TRBJ1-1	few	TRBV19
TGTGCCAGCAGCCAAGTGAACACTGAAGCTTTCTTT	CASSQVNTEAFF	NA	TRBJ1-1	medium-sized	TRBV4-2
TGTGCCAGCAGTTTGGGGACTCCCGCCTACGAGCAGTACTTC	CASSLGTPAYEQYF	NA	TRBJ2-7	NA	TRBV28
TGTGCCAGCAGTGGCTTGACAGGGGGCGGGTATGGCTACACCTTC	CASSGLTGGGYGYTF	TRBD1	TRBJ1-2	once	TRBV6-1
TGTGCCAGCAGTTGGGGGACAGGGGGGTCCGAGCAGTACTTC	CASSWGTGGSEQYF	TRBD1	TRBJ2-7	few	TRBV28
TGTGCCAGCAGCGCATTACCGGGACAGGGGATCGGGGCCACTGAAGCTTTCTTT	CASSALPGQGIGATEAFF	TRBD1	TRBJ1-1	NA	TRBV7-3
TGTGCCAGCACACTAACCTTACAGGGGGCCTACGAGCAGTACTTC	CASTLTLQGAYEQYF	TRBD1	TRBJ2-7	few	TRBV28
TGTGCCAGCTCACCACTCCAAGAGACCCAGTACTTC	CASSPLQETQYF	NA	TRBJ2-5	NA	TRBV18
TGTGCCAGCAGCTTTGACTCCTTTGACACCATATATTTT	CASSFDSFDTIYF	NA	TRBJ1-3	NA	TRBV11-1
TGTGCCAGCAGCGAAGGGCCTCTCTATGGCTACACCTTC	CASSEGPLYGYTF	NA	TRBJ1-2	few	TRBV5-6
TGTGCCAGCAGCGAAGGGCCCTCCTACGAGCAGTACTTC	CASSEGPSYEQYF	NA	TRBJ2-7	few	TRBV7-3
TGTGCCAGCAGCTTGGACCGGGACAGGGGATCTGGGTACTTC	CASSLDRDRGSGYF	TRBD1	TRBJ2-7	NA	TRBV7-9
TGTGCCAGCACAGACAGGGCCTACGAGCAGTACTTC	CASTDRAYEQYF	TRBD1	TRBJ2-7	NA	TRBV27
TGTGCCATCAGTGAGTCGCGGGGACTAGCGGGAAGCTACGAGCAGTACTTC	CAISESRGLAGSYEQYF	TRBD2	TRBJ2-7	NA	TRBV10-3
TGTGCCAGCAGCTACCAGGGATCGGGCGAGCAGTACTTC	CASSYQGSGEQYF	NA	TRBJ2-7	NA	TRBV27
TGTGCCAGCAGTCCCCTAGCGGCAGGGTCTAATGAAAAACTGTTTTTT	CASSPLAAGSNEKLFF	NA	TRBJ1-4	few	TRBV27
TGTGCCAGCAGTCTGACAGGGGGCAGTAATCAGCCCCAGCATTTT	CASSLTGGSNQPQHF	TRBD1	TRBJ1-5	NA	TRBV28
TGCGCCAGCAGCTCACACTTGAACACTGAAGCTTTCTTT	CASSSHLNTEAFF	NA	TRBJ1-1	once	TRBV5-1
TGTGCCAGTAGTATGGAGGAAAGCGCCCAAGAGACCCAGTACTTC	CASSMEESAQETQYF	NA	TRBJ2-5	NA	TRBV19
TGTGCCAGCAGACCCGGACAGGGAGGACTGTTTTTT	CASRPGQGGLFF	TRBD1	TRBJ1-4	few	TRBV28
TGTGCCAGCAGCGCGACCGGGACAGGGAATGAAAAACTGTTTTTT	CASSATGTGNEKLFF	TRBD1	TRBJ1-4	NA	TRBV9